This is a list of T cell receptor beta chains from one sample in a study of shared T cell receptors in the human thymus. The protocol was immunoSEQ multiplex PCR, while the TCRdb copy is restricted to in-frame clones and leaves out a portion. The sample has some 700,000 clones; more than 75% are singletons. The sample also formed part of further work on human thymus T cells.

The sample consisted of thymocytes. Receptors originate from a boy less than two years old with a congenital heart defect. The CDR3 runs from the conserved cysteine through the conserved F or W. D genes are given only for firm matches. Size tells how often a clone was seen (once, few, many) or the class of an expanded clone, and some rows leave it out.

CDR3,DNA,J,D,size,V
CASSQDSSYEQYF,TGTGCCAGCAGCCAAGACAGCTCCTACGAGCAGTACTTC,TRBJ2-7,-,-,TRBV4-2
CASSQERLYGLNNTGELFF,TGCGCCAGCAGCCAAGAACGCCTTTACGGACTGAATAACACCGGGGAGCTGTTTTTT,TRBJ2-2,-,-,TRBV4-1
CASSYGAEDEQFF,TGTGCCAGCAGCTACGGCGCCGAGGATGAGCAGTTCTTC,TRBJ2-1,-,-,TRBV7-2
CASSFGQGRYGYTF,TGTGCCAGCAGTTTCGGACAGGGTCGATATGGCTACACCTTC,TRBJ1-2,TRBD1,-,TRBV27
CASSEDRGNQPQHF,TGCGCCAGCAGTGAGGACAGGGGCAATCAGCCCCAGCATTTT,TRBJ1-5,TRBD1,-,TRBV10-2
CASAALASSTDTQYF,TGTGCCAGCGCAGCTCTAGCGAGTAGCACAGATACGCAGTATTTT,TRBJ2-3,-,-,TRBV27
CASSQDKVPRLAPYNEQFF,TGCGCCAGCAGCCAAGATAAAGTACCGAGACTAGCGCCTTACAATGAGCAGTTCTTC,TRBJ2-1,TRBD2,-,TRBV4-1
CASGPSGGSYNEQFF,TGTGCCAGCGGCCCAAGCGGGGGTTCCTACAATGAGCAGTTCTTC,TRBJ2-1,TRBD2,-,TRBV6-4
CASSEGRLAGARDTQYF,TGTGCCAGCAGTGAGGGGCGACTAGCGGGAGCGAGGGATACGCAGTATTTT,TRBJ2-3,TRBD2,-,TRBV6-1
CASSVMAASGRLRYNEQFF,TGTGCCAGCAGCGTTATGGCGGCTAGCGGGAGGCTCAGGTACAATGAGCAGTTCTTC,TRBJ2-1,TRBD2,-,TRBV7-2
CAWSPGTGTGTDTQYF,TGTGCCTGGAGTCCCGGGACAGGGACTGGCACAGATACGCAGTATTTT,TRBJ2-3,TRBD1,few,TRBV30
CASSGGRRGQETQYF,TGTGCCAGCAGTGGGGGACGCAGGGGCCAAGAGACCCAGTACTTC,TRBJ2-5,-,-,TRBV2
CASSPSPTRSSYEQYF,TGTGCCAGCAGCCCAAGCCCCACACGGAGCTCCTACGAGCAGTACTTC,TRBJ2-7,-,-,TRBV7-2
CAWSVWGQGVDEKLFF,TGTGCCTGGAGTGTTTGGGGGCAGGGGGTGGATGAAAAACTGTTTTTT,TRBJ1-4,TRBD1,once,TRBV30
CASKEFGRKAFF,TGTGCCAGCAAGGAGTTCGGCAGAAAAGCTTTCTTT,TRBJ1-1,-,-,TRBV28
CASPKNTGELFF,TGTGCCAGTCCCAAAAACACCGGGGAGCTGTTTTTT,TRBJ2-2,-,-,TRBV7-2
CASSPRDTQYF,TGTGCCAGCTCACCGCGAGATACGCAGTATTTT,TRBJ2-3,-,-,TRBV18
CATVGHPSTEAFF,TGTGCCACCGTGGGACACCCCTCCACTGAAGCTTTCTTT,TRBJ1-1,-,-,TRBV6-1
CASSLRVGEGRPMVVWAEAFF,TGCGCCAGCAGCTTGAGGGTGGGGGAGGGCAGGCCCATGGTGGTGTGGGCTGAAGCTTTCTTT,TRBJ1-1,-,-,TRBV5-1
CASRGVGDEKLFF,TGCGCCAGCCGGGGGGTAGGGGATGAAAAACTGTTTTTT,TRBJ1-4,-,-,TRBV5-1
CASSPRWEGSTGELFF,TGCGCCAGCAGCCCCCGTTGGGAGGGGAGCACCGGGGAGCTGTTTTTT,TRBJ2-2,TRBD2,-,TRBV5-1
CASSRGLQNTEAFF,TGTGCCAGCAGCCGCGGGCTACAGAACACTGAAGCTTTCTTT,TRBJ1-1,-,-,TRBV11-2
CASSFTSGGENEQFF,TGTGCCAGCAGCTTCACTAGCGGGGGCGAGAATGAGCAGTTCTTC,TRBJ2-1,TRBD2,-,TRBV5-8
CASSLDRGQGETQYF,TGTGCCAGCAGTTTAGATCGGGGACAGGGGGAGACCCAGTACTTC,TRBJ2-5,TRBD1,-,TRBV27
CASSPAPAGEAFF,TGTGCCAGCAGTCCCGCCCCAGCAGGTGAAGCTTTCTTT,TRBJ1-1,-,-,TRBV27
CASSPRGGEKNIQYF,TGTGCCAGCAGTCCACGGGGCGGGGAGAAAAACATTCAGTACTTC,TRBJ2-4,-,few,TRBV6-5
CASSSARGYTDTQYF,TGTGCCAGCAGTTCCGCCAGGGGATACACAGATACGCAGTATTTT,TRBJ2-3,-,-,TRBV28
CASSIADSSGVNEQFF,TGTGCCAGTAGTATCGCAGACAGTAGTGGGGTGAATGAGCAGTTCTTC,TRBJ2-1,-,-,TRBV19
CASSAEREGLIPQETQYF,TGTGCCAGTAGTGCCGAGCGGGAGGGCCTAATCCCTCAAGAGACCCAGTACTTC,TRBJ2-5,TRBD2,-,TRBV19
CASSPLWPSYNEQFF,TGCGCCAGCAGCCCCCTGTGGCCGTCATACAATGAGCAGTTCTTC,TRBJ2-1,-,-,TRBV5-1
CASSPQIKNTGELFF,TGTGCCAGCAGCCCACAGATCAAGAACACCGGGGAGCTGTTTTTT,TRBJ2-2,-,few,TRBV2
CAWSLVSSYEQYF,TGTGCCTGGAGTTTGGTGAGCTCCTACGAGCAGTACTTC,TRBJ2-7,-,-,TRBV30
CASSPAWAGGEQYF,TGCGCCAGCAGCCCCGCGTGGGCAGGGGGCGAGCAGTACTTC,TRBJ2-7,TRBD1,-,TRBV5-1
CAWSHFTHEQYF,TGTGCCTGGAGCCACTTTACCCACGAGCAGTACTTC,TRBJ2-7,-,-,TRBV30
CASISPRGQETQYF,TGTGCCAGCATCTCCCCGCGGGGGCAAGAGACCCAGTACTTC,TRBJ2-5,TRBD2,-,TRBV5-6